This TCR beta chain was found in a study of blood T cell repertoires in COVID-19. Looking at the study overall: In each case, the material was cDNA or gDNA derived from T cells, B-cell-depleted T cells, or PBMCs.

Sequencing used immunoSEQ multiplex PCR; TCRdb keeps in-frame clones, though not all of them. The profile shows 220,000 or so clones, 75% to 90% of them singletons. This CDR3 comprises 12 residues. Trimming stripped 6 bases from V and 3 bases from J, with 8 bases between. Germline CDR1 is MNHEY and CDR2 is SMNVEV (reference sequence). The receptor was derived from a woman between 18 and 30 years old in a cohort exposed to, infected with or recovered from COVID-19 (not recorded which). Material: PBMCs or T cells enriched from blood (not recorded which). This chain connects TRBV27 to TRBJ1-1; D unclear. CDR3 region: CASRGRDTEAFF. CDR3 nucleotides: TGTGCCAGCAGGGGTCGGGACACTGAAGCTTTCTTT.